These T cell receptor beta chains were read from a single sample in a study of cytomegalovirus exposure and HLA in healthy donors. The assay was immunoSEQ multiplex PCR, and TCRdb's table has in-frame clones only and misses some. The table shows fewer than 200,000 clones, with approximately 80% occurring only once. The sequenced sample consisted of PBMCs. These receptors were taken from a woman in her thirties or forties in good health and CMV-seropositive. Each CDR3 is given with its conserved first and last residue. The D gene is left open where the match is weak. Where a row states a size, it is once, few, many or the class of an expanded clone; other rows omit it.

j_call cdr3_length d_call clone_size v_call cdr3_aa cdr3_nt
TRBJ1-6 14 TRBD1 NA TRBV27 CASTLTGVSSPLHF TGTGCCAGCACTCTCACAGGGGTTAGTTCACCCCTCCACTTT
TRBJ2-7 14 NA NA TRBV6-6 CASSYSSEGNEQYF TGTGCCAGCAGTTACTCGTCGGAGGGGAACGAGCAGTACTTC
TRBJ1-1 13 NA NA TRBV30 CAWSRVAGYSAFF TGTGCCTGGTCCAGGGTAGCCGGATATTCAGCTTTCTTT
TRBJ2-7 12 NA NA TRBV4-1 CASSLPNYEQYF TGCGCCAGCAGTCTCCCTAACTACGAGCAGTACTTC
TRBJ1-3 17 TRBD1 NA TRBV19 CASSTTITGALGNTIYF TGTGCCAGTAGTACGACGATCACAGGGGCTCTTGGAAACACCATATATTTT
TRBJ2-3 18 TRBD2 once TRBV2 CASSSRRVAGGWEGSQYF TGTGCCAGCAGTTCCCGTAGAGTAGCGGGGGGCTGGGAGGGTTCGCAGTATTTT
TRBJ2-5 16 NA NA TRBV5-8 CASSPEGRTKQETQYF TGTGCCAGCAGCCCGGAGGGTCGCACTAAACAAGAGACCCAGTACTTC
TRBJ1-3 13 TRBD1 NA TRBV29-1 CSVTDRAGNTIYF TGCAGCGTTACCGACAGGGCTGGAAACACCATATATTTT
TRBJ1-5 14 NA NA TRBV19 CATVPDRNNQPQHF TGTGCCACCGTCCCCGACAGGAACAATCAGCCCCAGCATTTT
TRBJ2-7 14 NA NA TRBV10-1 CASSEAGPGDEQYF TGCGCCAGCAGCGAAGCGGGCCCGGGCGACGAGCAGTACTTC
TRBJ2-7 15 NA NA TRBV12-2 CASRLGGLATHEQYF TGTGCAAGTCGCTTAGGGGGACTAGCGACACACGAGCAGTACTTC
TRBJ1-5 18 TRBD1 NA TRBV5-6 CASSFIRGQTYSNQPQHF TGTGCCAGCAGCTTTATCAGGGGGCAGACATATAGCAATCAGCCCCAGCATTTT
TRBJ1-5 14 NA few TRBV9 CASSVAGDNQPQHF TGTGCCAGCAGCGTAGCAGGGGACAATCAGCCCCAGCATTTT
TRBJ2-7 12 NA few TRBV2 CASTDSSYEQYF TGTGCCAGCACGGACAGCTCCTACGAGCAGTACTTC
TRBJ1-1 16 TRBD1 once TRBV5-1 CASSLNAGQGRAEAFF TGCGCCAGCAGCTTAAACGCGGGACAGGGTAGAGCTGAAGCTTTCTTT
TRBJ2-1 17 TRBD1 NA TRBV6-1 CASSEAPLGTAYNEQFF TGTGCCAGCAGTGAAGCGCCTCTAGGGACAGCATACAATGAGCAGTTCTTC
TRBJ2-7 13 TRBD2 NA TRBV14 CASRRASGDEQYF TGTGCCAGCAGGCGGGCTAGCGGAGACGAGCAGTACTTC
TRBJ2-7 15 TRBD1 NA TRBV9 CASSVEAWDSYEQYF TGTGCCAGCAGCGTAGAAGCTTGGGACAGCTACGAGCAGTACTTC
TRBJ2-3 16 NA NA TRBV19 CASSSRGASSTDTQYF TGTGCCAGTAGTTCACGGGGGGCATCTAGCACAGATACGCAGTATTTT
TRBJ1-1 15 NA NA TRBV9 CASSPSGAPPDEAFF TGTGCCAGCAGCCCCTCAGGGGCGCCTCCAGACGAAGCTTTCTTT
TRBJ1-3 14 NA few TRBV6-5 CASSPSADLNTIYF TGTGCCAGCAGTCCCAGCGCCGACTTAAACACCATATATTTT
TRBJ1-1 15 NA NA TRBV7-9 CASSLGVAEGTEAFF TGTGCCAGCAGCTTAGGCGTAGCGGAGGGGACTGAAGCTTTCTTT
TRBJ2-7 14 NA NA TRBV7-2 CASSLGGTMYEQYF TGTGCCAGCAGCTTAGGTGGGACAATGTACGAGCAGTACTTC
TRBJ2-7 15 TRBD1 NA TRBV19 CASSATGTGGYEQYF TGTGCCAGTAGTGCCACCGGGACAGGGGGCTACGAGCAGTACTTC
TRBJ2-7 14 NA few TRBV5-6 CASSHRQPPYEQYF TGTGCCAGCAGCCACCGACAGCCCCCCTACGAGCAGTACTTC
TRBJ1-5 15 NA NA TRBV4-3 CASSQDRTNNQPQHF TGCGCCAGCAGCCAAGACAGGACTAACAATCAGCCCCAGCATTTT
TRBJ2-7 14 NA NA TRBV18 CASSSGNRIYEQYF TGTGCCAGCTCCTCCGGGAACCGGATCTACGAGCAGTACTTC
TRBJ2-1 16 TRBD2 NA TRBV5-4 CASSSTSGRGYNEQFF TGTGCCAGCAGCTCTACTAGCGGGAGAGGGTACAATGAGCAGTTCTTC
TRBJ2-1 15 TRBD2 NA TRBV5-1 CASSLSLAGANEQFF TGCGCCAGCAGCTTGTCCCTAGCGGGAGCCAATGAGCAGTTCTTC
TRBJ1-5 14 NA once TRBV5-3 CARSRGAGGQPQHF TGTGCCAGAAGCAGAGGGGCGGGGGGTCAGCCCCAGCATTTT
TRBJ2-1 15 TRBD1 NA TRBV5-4 CASSLPGQLYNEQFF TGTGCCAGCAGTTTGCCGGGACAGCTTTACAATGAGCAGTTCTTC
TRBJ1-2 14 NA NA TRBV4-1 CASSQQGIGYGYTF TGCGCCAGCAGCCAGCAGGGAATAGGGTATGGCTACACCTTC
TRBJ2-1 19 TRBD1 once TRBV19 CASSIDISPGQSSYNEQFF TGTGCCAGTAGTATAGATATAAGTCCGGGACAGAGCTCCTACAATGAGCAGTTCTTC
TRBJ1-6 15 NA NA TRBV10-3 CAISEGAGFNSPLHF TGTGCCATCAGTGAGGGGGCAGGGTTCAACTCACCCCTCCACTTT
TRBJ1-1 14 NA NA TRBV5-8 CASSSGLKNTEAFF TGTGCCAGCAGCTCAGGGCTGAAGAACACTGAAGCTTTCTTT
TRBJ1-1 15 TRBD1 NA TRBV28 CASSFWTGGRTEAFF TGTGCCAGCAGTTTCTGGACAGGGGGGAGAACTGAAGCTTTCTTT
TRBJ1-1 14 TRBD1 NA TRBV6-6 CASSPDRGGTEAFF TGTGCCAGCAGCCCAGACAGGGGGGGCACTGAAGCTTTCTTT
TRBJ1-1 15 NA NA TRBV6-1 CASAPGEIAGTEAFF TGTGCCAGCGCCCCCGGAGAAATTGCGGGGACTGAAGCTTTCTTT
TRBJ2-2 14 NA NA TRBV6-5 CASSYSGATGELFF TGTGCCAGCAGTTACTCTGGAGCCACCGGGGAGCTGTTTTTT
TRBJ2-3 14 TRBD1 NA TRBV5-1 CASSTGQGSDTQYF TGCGCCAGCAGCACCGGACAGGGGTCAGATACGCAGTATTTT
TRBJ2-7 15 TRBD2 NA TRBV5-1 CASRLKAGAPYEQYF TGCGCCAGCCGGCTGAAGGCGGGAGCCCCCTACGAGCAGTACTTC
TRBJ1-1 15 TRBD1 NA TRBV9 CASSVGAGGNTEAFF TGTGCCAGCAGCGTAGGGGCAGGGGGTAACACTGAAGCTTTCTTT
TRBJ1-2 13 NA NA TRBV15 CATSRDLAYGYTF TGTGCCACCAGCAGAGATCTGGCCTATGGCTACACCTTC
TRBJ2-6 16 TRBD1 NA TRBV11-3 CASNRDSGTGANVLTF TGTGCCAGCAACCGGGACAGCGGTACTGGGGCCAACGTCCTGACTTTC
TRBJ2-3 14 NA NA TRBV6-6 CASRPEGRTDTQYF TGTGCCAGCAGACCGGAGGGTCGCACAGATACGCAGTATTTT
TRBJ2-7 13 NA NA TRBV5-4 CASSFGTPLEQYF TGTGCCAGCAGCTTCGGGACACCTCTCGAGCAGTACTTC
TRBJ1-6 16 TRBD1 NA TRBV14 CASSRQPGQGYSPLHF TGTGCCAGCAGCCGACAACCGGGACAGGGGTACTCACCCCTCCACTTT
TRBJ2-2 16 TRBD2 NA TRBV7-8 CASLRAGLAGVGELFF TGTGCCAGCCTCCGTGCGGGACTAGCGGGGGTGGGGGAGCTGTTTTTT
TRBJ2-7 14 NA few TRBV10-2 CASSDRGHTYEQYF TGCGCCAGCAGTGACAGGGGCCATACCTACGAGCAGTACTTC
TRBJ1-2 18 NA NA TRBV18 CASSPRNLAGRTNYGYTF TGTGCCAGCTCACCAAGGAATTTAGCGGGCCGGACTAACTATGGCTACACCTTC
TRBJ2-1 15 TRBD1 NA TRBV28 CASSLGTGMRNEQFF TGTGCCAGCAGTTTAGGGACAGGGATGAGAAATGAGCAGTTCTTC
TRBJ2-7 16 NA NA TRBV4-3 CASSQARGGVTYEQYF TGCGCCAGCAGCCAAGCACGAGGGGGAGTTACCTACGAGCAGTACTTC
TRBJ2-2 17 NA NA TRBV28 CASSSLTQATNTGELFF TGTGCCAGCAGCTCGTTAACGCAGGCGACCAACACCGGGGAGCTGTTTTTT
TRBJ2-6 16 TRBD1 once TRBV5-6 CASRGTGGTGANVLTF TGTGCCAGCAGAGGGACAGGGGGGACTGGGGCCAACGTCCTGACTTTC
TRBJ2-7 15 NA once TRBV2 CASSEDGGASYEQYF TGTGCCAGCAGTGAAGATGGGGGGGCCTCCTACGAGCAGTACTTC